The T cell receptor beta chain described here comes from a study of blood T cell repertoires in COVID-19. Study summary: Acute-phase and convalescent COVID-19 samples originated in the United States, Italy and Spain.

Sequencing was performed with immunoSEQ multiplex PCR; in TCRdb, only in-frame clones are kept and a portion is missing. The sample lists 280,000 or so clones, roughly 90% occurring once. Per the germline V gene, CDR1 is SNHLY and CDR2 is FYNNEI. V lost 7 bases and J lost 10; bases outside the gene matches: 9. The CDR3 is made up of 13 amino acids. The source material was peripheral blood. The TCR originated in a man between 18 and 29 years old with active or convalescent COVID-19. V gene TRBV2 combines with J gene TRBJ2-1; 8 nucleotides align to TRBD1. The CDR3 protein is CASNGQGASEQFF. Here the CDR3 DNA reads TGTGCCAGCAACGGCCAGGGGGCTAGCGAGCAGTTCTTC.